Following are 28 T cell receptor beta chains from one sample sequenced in a study of blood T cells in healthy people across ages. Combining a sample-barcoded 5' primer with a J-beta primer mix, a second PCR ran for about 6 to 12 cycles. TCRdb reanalysed the 5' RACE reads using MiXCR and keeps one entry per CDR3 protein. The sample contains 1.5 million to 2 million distinct CDR3 sequences, 28% of which appear only once. The sample consisted of blood. The receptors come from a woman aged 25 to 45 in good health.

The genes are TRBV5-1 and TRBJ2-5; 12 bases agree with TRBD2. With 4 bases clipped from V and 11 bases from J, the junction kept 15 bases outside the gene matches. Germline CDR1 is SGHRS and CDR2 is YFSETQ. The CDR3 has 16 amino acids. CDR3: CASSIGLAGNRNEQYF. The CDR3 coding sequence is TGCGCCAGCAGCATCGGACTAGCGGGGAACAGGAATGAGCAGTACTTC.

This clonotype was recorded many times. V is TRBV6-5 and J is TRBJ2-4; D could derive from TRBD1 or TRBD2 (5 bases each). CDR3 length: 13 amino acids. Per germline, CDR1 MNHEY and CDR2 SVGAGI. V lost 9 bases and J lost 2, with 11 bases in between. Written as DNA, the CDR3 is TGTGCCAGGTCCTGGGGACCCAAAAACATTCAGTACTTC. Its protein is CARSWGPKNIQYF.

This clonotype has only a few counts. The genes are TRBV3-1 and TRBJ2-1, with no clear D. V was shortened by 0 bases and J by 4 bases, with 7 bases between the two germline ends. The CDR3 runs 14 residues. Per germline, CDR1 LGHDT and CDR2 YNNKEL (reference sequence). This CDR3 is CASSQDIRYNEQFF. The DNA of the CDR3 is TGTGCCAGCAGCCAAGATATCAGGTACAATGAGCAGTTCTTC.

The chain employs TRBV7-2 and TRBJ1-2; D is possibly TRBD1 (6 bases). V lost 1 base and J 8 bases, leaving 17 bases between the germline ends. The CDR3 sequence is 15 residues long. Per the germline V gene, CDR1 is SGHTA and CDR2 is FQGNSA. The CDR3 reads CASSLEVGGAGGYTF. The CDR3 bases are TGTGCCAGCAGCTTAGAGGTTGGGGGGGCAGGGGGCTACACCTTC. Based on the CDR3 plus reference TRBV7-2 and TRBJ1-2, the full variable domain is GAGVSQSPSNKVTEKGKDVELRCDPISGHTALYWYRQSLGQGLEFLIYFQGNSAPDKSGLPSDRFSAERTGGSVSTLTIQRTQQEDSAVYLCASSLEVGGAGGYTFGSGTRLTVV.

The rearrangement joins TRBV28 to TRBJ2-4; no reliable D call. The closer fit of TRBJ2-7 to the DNA end suggests the J call may be wrong. The CDR3 extends over 12 amino acids. Germline lookup yields CDR1 MDHEN and CDR2 SYDVKM. CDR3 sequence (DNA): TGTGCCAGCAGTTTGGCGGTTCCCGAGCAGTACTTC. Protein product: CASSLAVPEQYF.

The chain carries TRBV24-1 and TRBJ2-3; 8 bases match TRBD2. This CDR3 is 15 amino acids long. After removal of 3 bases from V and 2 bases from J, the junction contained 3 bases not matched to a gene. From germline, CDR1 is KGHDR and CDR2 SFDVKD. CDR3 sequence: CATSDPSGYTDTQYF. CDR3 in DNA: TGTGCCACCAGTGATCCTAGCGGGTACACAGATACGCAGTATTTT.

The V call is TRBV20-1, the J call TRBJ2-5; 8 nucleotides line up with TRBD1. V shed 3 bases, J shed 8 bases, and the junction held 14 bases outside the gene matches. Germline V gene sequence: CDR1 DFQATT, CDR2 SNEGSKA (reference sequence). CDR3 length: 15 amino acids. In DNA form, the CDR3 reads TGCAGTGCTAGGAGCCTCCAGGGGGCCTATGATACCCAGTACTTC. This gives the protein CSARSLQGAYDTQYF.

This clonotype was observed a handful of times. The chain recombines TRBV20-1 with TRBJ2-1, with D perhaps TRBD2 (6 bases). CDR3 size: 15 residues. The germline gives CDR1 DFQATT, CDR2 SNEGSKA (reference sequence). Trimming took off 6 bases at V and 4 bases at J, with 19 bases between the two ends. CDR3 sequence (DNA): TGCAGTGCGGGAGACGGGACTGGACTGTACAATGAGCAGTTCTTC. It codes for CSAGDGTGLYNEQFF.

This clonotype was counted a single time. A much larger clone differs from this one at a single base, so this may be a read error. The chain couples TRBV29-1 to TRBJ1-5; 7 nucleotides match TRBD1. Trimming cost V 4 bases and J 5 bases; bases outside gene matches: 8. Germline loops: CDR1 SQVTM, CDR2 ANQGSEA. The CDR3 runs 14 residues. CDR3 protein: CSVATGDMDQPQHF. In nucleotides, the CDR3 is TGCAGCGTTGCTACAGGGGATATGGATCAGCCCCAGCATTTT.

A few counts support this clonotype. The chain combines TRBV25-1 with TRBJ2-5, with TRBD2 identical over 7 bases. In germline, CDR1 is MGHDK, CDR2 SYGVNS. The CDR3 totals 18 residues. The J segment lost 5 bases and the V segment lost 7 bases, leaving 22 bases of the junction unmatched. The CDR3 coding sequence is TGTGCCAGCACCCAAGAAGGTCCTAGCGGCACGCTCAGGGAGACCCAGTACTTC. It translates to CASTQEGPSGTLRETQYF.

The chain combines TRBV12-3 or TRBV12-4 with TRBJ2-3; 10 nucleotides line up with TRBD2. The CDR3 length is 22 residues. V dropped 0 bases and J dropped 2; count of bases not matched to a gene: 20. CDR3 bases: TGTGCCAGCAGTTTAGCCAACGGGGCCGCATCTAGCGGGGGAGCAAACACAGATACGCAGTATTTT. This codes for CASSLANGAASSGGANTDTQYF.

This chain joins TRBV20-1 and TRBJ2-1; TRBD1 might be the D (6 bases). The CDR3 has 14 amino acids. The V gene's germline CDR1 is DFQATT and CDR2 SNEGSKA (reference sequence). Trimming took off 3 bases at V and 2 bases at J, with 11 bases between the two ends. This CDR3 reads CSASGQGTYNEQFF. The CDR3, as DNA: TGCAGTGCTAGTGGGCAGGGGACCTACAATGAGCAGTTCTTC.

This clonotype was found a few times. The V call is TRBV7-9, the J call TRBJ1-3, with D unclear. Looked up from germline, CDR1 is SEHNR and CDR2 is FQNEAQ (reference sequence). The CDR3 totals 14 residues. CDR3 nucleotides: TGTGCGGGGATCGACTGGCGGTCTGGAAACACCATATATTTT. Its protein is CAGIDWRSGNTIYF.

This clonotype was picked up many times. DNA for the CDR3: TGTGCCAGCAGCCAAGGCTCAGGGGCCGGAAACATTCAGTACTTC. Amino acids: CASSQGSGAGNIQYF. V usage is TRBV3-1 and J usage is TRBJ2-4; D perhaps matches TRBD1 (6 bases). V shed 1 base and J shed 6 bases, with 13 bases lying between them. The CDR3 spans 15 residues. Germline CDR1 LGHDT, CDR2 YNNKEL (reference sequence). Together with reference TRBV3-1 and TRBJ2-4, the CDR3 gives the full variable domain: DTAVSQTPKYLVTQMGNDKSIKCEQNLGHDTMYWYKQDSKKFLKIMFSYNNKELIINETVPNRFSPKSPDKAHLNLHINSLELGDSAVYFCASSQGSGAGNIQYFGAGTRLSVL.

This clonotype was recorded a few times. The chain is built from TRBV18 and TRBJ2-3, with a possible D match to TRBD1 (6 bases). CDR3 length: 18 residues. With 3 bases removed from V and 1 base from J, the gap between germline ends came to 20 bases. Germline values: CDR1 KGHSH, CDR2 LQKENI. CDR3 loop: CASSPRGMINTGTDTQYF. The CDR3 nucleotides are TGTGCCAGCTCACCCAGGGGAATGATTAACACAGGCACAGATACGCAGTATTTT.

This clonotype was observed a few times. CDR3 in DNA: TGTGCCAGCAGCGCTGCCGCGGGTTCTTCCGATACGCAGTATTTT. Protein product: CASSAAAGSSDTQYF. The chain carries TRBV9 and TRBJ2-3, with D tentatively TRBD2 (5 bases). V was trimmed by 3 bases and J by 6 bases, leaving 17 bases between them. Germline loops: CDR1 SGDLS, CDR2 YYNGEE. The CDR3 loop spans 15 amino acids.

This clonotype showed up just a few times. The rearrangement uses TRBV2 and TRBJ1-2, with D unclear. CDR1 and CDR2 (germline): SNHLY, FYNNEI. Deletions cut 8 bases from V and 7 bases from J, with 20 bases between. CDR3 length equals 14 residues. The CDR3 bases are TGTGCCAGCTCTGAAAAGGGAGCAAAAGGTGGCTACACCTTC. As protein: CASSEKGAKGGYTF.

With respect to this clonotype: One end of the junction varies from germline; a read error may be responsible. The CDR3 here is CVSSYDTGTSDYEQFF. The CDR3 bases are TGTGTCAGCAGCTACGATACCGGGACTAGCGATTATGAGCAGTTCTTC. The chain recombines TRBV12-3 or TRBV12-4 with TRBJ2-1; 10 nucleotides align to TRBD2. There are 16 residues in the CDR3.

This clonotype was seen just once. Possible read error: a much larger clone is one base away. This sequence joins TRBV24-1 and TRBJ2-5; D might be TRBD2 (6 bases). Trimming removed 9 bases from V and 11 bases from J, with 24 bases in between. Germline values: CDR1 KGHDR, CDR2 SFDVKD. CDR3 size: 14 residues. CDR3 region: CATPLGGRRSEQYF. For the CDR3, the DNA is TGTGCCACCCCACTTGGGGGGAGAAGGAGTGAGCAGTACTTC.

V gene TRBV5-1 combines with J gene TRBJ2-1; 10 nucleotides line up with TRBD2. Germline V gene sequence: CDR1 SGHRS, CDR2 YFSETQ. Germline trimming cut 0 bases from V and 7 bases from J; bases unmatched to any gene: 7. CDR3 length: 16 residues. In DNA, the CDR3 is TGCGCCAGCAGCTTGGGAGGTCTAGCGGGAGCGAATGAGCAGTTCTTC. It codes for CASSLGGLAGANEQFF.

There are a few counts of this clonotype. At one of its ends the junction is not consistent with the germline gene, which may arise from a read error. The CDR3 sequence is CSAKGGQGATNEKRFF. For the CDR3, the DNA is TGCAGCGCAAAGGGTGGTCAGGGCGCAACTAATGAAAAACGGTTTTTT. This chain links TRBV29-1 with TRBJ1-4, with D possibly being TRBD1 (5 bases). This CDR3 contains 16 residues. The V gene's germline CDR1 is SQVTM and CDR2 ANQGSEA.

V and J are TRBV5-5 and TRBJ1-1; D is perhaps TRBD1 (5 bases). The germline V gene encodes CDR1 SGHKS and CDR2 YYEKEE (reference sequence). Trimming took 0 bases from V and 6 from J, leaving 15 bases between them. The CDR3 has 15 residues. CDR3 amino acids: CASSLAWDPRAEAFF. The CDR3 DNA reads TGTGCCAGCAGCTTGGCCTGGGACCCTCGAGCTGAAGCTTTCTTT.

This clonotype was counted at least ten times. This chain joins TRBV7-9 and TRBJ1-6; the match to TRBD1 covers 7 bases. V trimming: 6 bases; J trimming: 5 bases; junction bases outside the gene matches: 4. CDR3 length equals 14 residues. Per the germline V gene, CDR1 is SEHNR and CDR2 is FQNEAQ (reference sequence). The CDR3 reads CASRGTANNSPLHF. CDR3 DNA sequence: TGTGCCAGCAGGGGGACAGCTAATAATTCACCCCTCCACTTT.

This clonotype appeared once. This chain connects TRBV18 to TRBJ2-7, with a weak D call TRBD2 (6 bases). Germline V gene data show CDR1 as KGHSH and CDR2 as LQKENI. V lost 0 bases to trimming and J lost 1 base, with 13 bases between them. This CDR3 has 16 amino acids. CDR3 region: CASSPPGGNGSYEQYF. CDR3 in DNA: TGTGCCAGCTCACCACCAGGAGGGAACGGATCCTACGAGCAGTACTTC.

About this clonotype itself: This may arise from a read error, as a much more abundant clone is one base away. This CDR3 is CASGYGNRRQYF. The CDR3 DNA follows: TGTGCCAGCGGTTACGGCAATAGGAGGCAGTACTTC. V usage is TRBV6-2 or TRBV6-3 and J usage is TRBJ2-4, with D perhaps matching TRBD2 (5 bases). Per the germline V gene, CDR1 is MNHEY and CDR2 is SVGEGT. This CDR3 is built from 12 residues.

The chain is built from TRBV5-1 and TRBJ2-3; perhaps TRBD2 as D (6 bases). Germline CDR1 is SGHRS and CDR2 is YFSETQ. The ends were cut back, 4 bases at V and 8 bases at J, with 14 bases in the middle. The length of the CDR3 is 13 residues. For the CDR3, the DNA is TGCGCCAGCAGCCTTGACTACGGGGGTACGCAGTATTTT. Amino acid sequence: CASSLDYGGTQYF.

The chain recombines TRBV9 with TRBJ1-1, with D possibly matching TRBD1 (5 bases). CDR1 and CDR2 from the germline V gene are SGDLS and YYNGEE. Trimming stripped 0 bases from V and 11 bases from J, with 11 bases between. The CDR3 runs to 12 residues. CDR3 DNA sequence: TGTGCCAGCAGCGTAGACGGCAGGGACGCTTTCTTT. This translates into CASSVDGRDAFF.

This clonotype was found once. An end of the junction differs from the germline gene, which may be a read error. The V gene is TRBV5-6, the J gene TRBJ2-7; TRBD1 matches at 7 bases. The CDR3 is made up of 15 amino acids. CDR1 is SGHDT, CDR2 YYEEEE, per germline. CDR3 nucleotides: TGTGTCAGCAGCCTTTCCGGGACAGCTTCCTACGAGCAGTACTTC. Residues: CVSSLSGTASYEQYF. The whole variable domain, filled in from reference TRBV5-6 and TRBJ2-7, reads DAGVTQSPTHLIKTRGQQVTLRCSPKSGHDTVSWYQQALGQGPQFIFQYYEEEERQRGNFPDRFSGHQFPNYSSELNVNALLLGDSALYLCVSSLSGTASYEQYFGPGTRLTVT.